The 25 T cell receptor beta chains below were found in one sample sequenced in a study of T cell changes during pregnancy in multiple sclerosis. TCRdb's table, derived via immunoSEQ multiplex PCR, lists solely in-frame clones and lacks some. The sample shows under 35,000 clones, approximately 87% of them seen only once. Sequences were derived from CD8+ T cells from peripheral blood mononuclear cells, sampled after pregnancy. Every receptor here comes from a female donor with multiple sclerosis, enrolled in a pregnancy study.

The genes are TRBV14 and TRBJ2-7, with D maybe TRBD2 (6 bases). V lost 3 bases, J lost 4 bases, and 10 bases lay in between. There are 13 residues in the CDR3. Germline V CDR1 and CDR2: SGHDN, FVKESK. DNA for the CDR3: TGTGCCAGCAGCCAGGGACTGATATACGAGCAGTACTTC. The encoded protein is CASSQGLIYEQYF.

This chain links TRBV7-9 with TRBJ2-3; D perhaps matches TRBD2 (6 bases). Trimming left V 8 bases short and J 4 bases short, with 13 bases between. This CDR3 has 13 residues. The germline CDR1 and CDR2 sequences are SEHNR and FQNEAQ (reference sequence). CDR3 nucleotide sequence: TGTGCCAGCGGAGGGGACGTAGCAGATACGCAGTATTTT. Translation gives CASGGDVADTQYF. Looking up the rest from reference TRBV7-9 and TRBJ2-3 gives the full variable domain: DTGVSQNPRHKITKRGQNVTFRCDPISEHNRLYWYRQTLGQGPEFLTYFQNEAQLEKSRLLSDRFSAERPKGSFSTLEIQRTEQGDSAMYLCASGGDVADTQYFGPGTRLTVL.

The rearrangement joins TRBV6-4 to TRBJ2-3, with 14 bases aligning to TRBD2. CDR1 is MRHNA and CDR2 is SNTAGT in the germline V gene. The CDR3 contains 15 residues. V lost 5 bases to trimming and J lost 6 bases; unmatched junction nucleotides: 4. The CDR3 nucleotides are TGTGCCAGCAGTCCGACTAGCGGGGGGGCTGATACGCAGTATTTT. This codes for CASSPTSGGADTQYF.

This clone is termed medium-sized (0.01 to 0.1%). The rearrangement links TRBV27 to TRBJ2-2; 7 bases line up with TRBD2. With V trimmed by 5 bases and J by 4 bases, 7 bases remained unmatched. CDR1 is MNHEY and CDR2 is SMNVEV in the germline V gene (reference sequence). The CDR3 extends over 15 amino acids. Here the CDR3 reads CASSLFAGVTGELFF. The DNA of the CDR3 is TGTGCCAGCAGTCTCTTTGCGGGAGTCACCGGGGAGCTGTTTTTT.

The chain couples TRBV28 to TRBJ1-1, with D possibly TRBD1 on 6 matching bases. Germline V gene data show CDR1 as MDHEN and CDR2 as SYDVKM. V was pared by 5 bases and J by 0 bases, with 16 bases between. This CDR3 region has 16 residues. The CDR3 is CASSLRDIPLNTEAFF. CDR3 nucleotide sequence: TGTGCCAGCAGTCTCCGGGACATTCCTCTGAACACTGAAGCTTTCTTT. Complete variable domain (other parts from reference TRBV28 and TRBJ1-1): DVKVTQSSRYLVKRTGEKVFLECVQDMDHENMFWYRQDPGLGLRLIYFSYDVKMKEKGDIPEGYSVSREKKERFSLILESASTNQTSMYLCASSLRDIPLNTEAFFGQGTRLTVV.

The chain couples TRBV19 to TRBJ2-3, with D perhaps TRBD2 (5 bases). Germline V gives CDR1 LNHDA, CDR2 SQIVND (reference sequence). V was cut by 9 bases and J by 2 bases, with 15 bases left in between. CDR3 size: 14 residues. Here the CDR3 reads CASEPSGNTDTQYF. In nucleotides, the CDR3 is TGTGCCAGCGAACCCTCGGGGAACACAGATACGCAGTATTTT.

This sequence joins TRBV9 and TRBJ2-7, with D maybe TRBD2 (6 bases). The CDR3 runs to 14 residues. The V gene's germline CDR1 is SGDLS and CDR2 YYNGEE. Deletions cut 3 bases from V and 5 bases from J, with 15 bases between. The CDR3 DNA sequence: TGTGCCAGCAGCGACGGGACTCCAGGGCACGAGCAGTACTTC. As protein: CASSDGTPGHEQYF. Variable domain in full (rest from reference TRBV9 and TRBJ2-7): DSGVTQTPKHLITATGQRVTLRCSPRSGDLSVYWYQQSLDQGLQFLIQYYNGEERAKGNILERFSAQQFPDLHSELNLSSLELGDSALYFCASSDGTPGHEQYFGPGTRLTVT.

The CDR3 sequence is CASSLPSGQNYGYTF. CDR3 coding DNA: TGTGCCAGCAGTCTGCCCTCGGGACAGAACTATGGCTACACCTTC. This chain links TRBV28 with TRBJ1-2, with TRBD1 identical over 7 bases. CDR3 length equals 15 residues. CDR1 and CDR2 from the germline V gene are MDHEN and SYDVKM. The trim removed 5 bases at V and 2 bases at J, leaving 8 bases unmatched.

The chain links TRBV9 to TRBJ2-1; TRBD2 aligns across 8 bases. The CDR3 totals 15 residues. CDR1 and CDR2 from the germline V gene are SGDLS and YYNGEE. The J segment lost 6 bases and the V segment lost 2 bases, leaving 7 bases of the junction unmatched. The CDR3 loop is CASSVRTSTPNEQFF. The CDR3 DNA is TGTGCCAGCAGCGTGAGGACTAGCACTCCCAATGAGCAGTTCTTC.

The chain couples TRBV27 to TRBJ1-2; the match to TRBD1 covers 7 bases. CDR3 length equals 13 residues. Trimming removed 6 bases from V and 4 bases from J; junction bases left unmatched: 5. Germline V lookup: CDR1 MNHEY, CDR2 SMNVEV (reference sequence). This chain's CDR3 is CASRPGGSYGYTF. The CDR3 nucleotides are TGTGCCAGCAGACCAGGGGGTAGCTATGGCTACACCTTC.

The rearrangement uses TRBV6-6 and TRBJ1-4; TRBD1 agrees at 8 bases. Germline V gene sequence: CDR1 MNHNY, CDR2 SVGAGI (reference sequence). CDR3 length: 13 residues. V shed 7 bases and J 8 bases; nucleotides not matched to a gene: 6. The CDR3 nucleotides read TGTGCCAGCACTGACAGGGGTTGGGAAAAACTGTTTTTT. Protein product: CASTDRGWEKLFF.

This clone has only one observation. This chain uses TRBV7-9 with TRBJ2-3, with 11 bases lining up with TRBD2. Germline trimming cut 6 bases from V and 3 bases from J; bases unmatched to any gene: 5. CDR3 length equals 15 residues. Germline-derived CDR1 and CDR2 are SEHNR and FQNEAQ (reference sequence). CDR3 sequence (DNA): TGTGCCAGCAGGAATAGCGGGGGGGCAACAGATACGCAGTATTTT. It yields the protein CASRNSGGATDTQYF. Based on the CDR3 plus reference TRBV7-9 and TRBJ2-3, the full variable domain is DTGVSQNPRHKITKRGQNVTFRCDPISEHNRLYWYRQTLGQGPEFLTYFQNEAQLEKSRLLSDRFSAERPKGSFSTLEIQRTEQGDSAMYLCASRNSGGATDTQYFGPGTRLTVL.

The chain uses TRBV6-6 and TRBJ1-1; D gene uncertain. CDR3 length equals 12 residues. Trimming took 2 bases from V and 7 from J, leaving 8 bases between them. The germline V gene encodes CDR1 MNHNY and CDR2 SVGAGI (reference sequence). CDR3 coding DNA: TGTGCCAGCAGTTACCAACTAGGTGAAGCTTTCTTT. Protein: CASSYQLGEAFF.

The chain links TRBV7-2 to TRBJ1-1; TRBD1 is a possible D gene (6 bases). The CDR3 spans 16 residues. Germline values: CDR1 SGHTA, CDR2 FQGNSA. V gave up 3 bases and J gave up 5 bases, with 19 bases separating them. CDR3 loop: CASSFTFVGGRTEAFF. The CDR3 DNA reads as TGTGCCAGCAGCTTTACCTTCGTCGGGGGGCGGACTGAAGCTTTCTTT.

This clone was counted ten times or more. The chain has TRBV6-4 and TRBJ2-1; a possible D gene is TRBD1 (5 bases). The CDR3 extends over 15 amino acids. Deletions cut 0 bases from V and 6 bases from J, with 12 bases between. Germline V lookup: CDR1 MRHNA, CDR2 SNTAGT. CDR3 protein: CASSDSTVAPNEQFF. CDR3 nucleotide sequence: TGTGCCAGCAGTGACTCGACAGTGGCGCCCAATGAGCAGTTCTTC.

The J gene is TRBJ2-1, the V gene TRBV29-1, with D unresolved. The CDR3 length is 14 residues. The V end lost 2 bases, the J end lost 0 bases, and 8 bases lay between the germline ends. The germline CDR1 and CDR2 sequences are SQVTM and ANQGSEA. The CDR3 is CSVETVSSYNEQFF. CDR3 sequence (DNA): TGCAGCGTTGAAACCGTTAGCTCCTACAATGAGCAGTTCTTC.

The chain employs TRBV5-4 and TRBJ1-1; D is unclear. V lost 1 base and J 4 bases, leaving 8 bases between the germline ends. Looked up from germline, CDR1 is SGHNT and CDR2 is YYREEE (reference sequence). This CDR3 has 13 residues. CDR3: CASSLQRGTEAFF. The CDR3 region has the DNA TGTGCCAGCAGCTTGCAACGGGGCACTGAAGCTTTCTTT.

The chain employs TRBV7-9 and TRBJ2-5; 11 bases match TRBD1. The CDR3 consists of 15 residues. After removal of 5 bases from V and 7 bases from J, the junction contained 9 bases not matched to a gene. CDR1 and CDR2 (germline): SEHNR, FQNEAQ (reference sequence). The CDR3 reads CASSPRTGGLVTQYF. The CDR3 nucleotides read TGTGCCAGCAGCCCGCGGACAGGGGGCTTGGTGACCCAGTACTTC.

The V and J genes are TRBV27 and TRBJ2-1; the match to TRBD1 covers 10 bases. Trimming took 5 bases from V and 7 from J; bases not matched to a gene: 20. Germline V gene lookup returns CDR1 MNHEY and CDR2 SMNVEV (reference sequence). The CDR3 spans 19 residues. The CDR3 DNA follows: TGTGCCAGCAGTCAACTCCACTCAGACAGGGGGCAGGTCGGGAATGAGCAGTTCTTC. The encoded protein is CASSQLHSDRGQVGNEQFF.

This sequence joins TRBV6-5 and TRBJ2-3, with 12 nucleotides matching TRBD2. The CDR3 is 14 amino acids. CDR1 and CDR2 from the germline V gene are MNHEY and SVGAGI. V gave up 10 bases and J gave up 4 bases; unmatched junction bases: 6. The CDR3 here is CATLAGGPADTQYF. The CDR3 DNA is TGTGCCACCCTAGCGGGGGGGCCGGCAGATACGCAGTATTTT.

The J gene is TRBJ2-7, the V gene TRBV7-2; 10 nucleotides line up with TRBD2. Germline V CDR1 and CDR2: SGHTA, FQGNSA. After removal of 1 base from V and 5 bases from J, the junction contained 8 bases not matched to a gene. The CDR3 extends over 16 amino acids. The CDR3 DNA reads TGTGCCAGCAGCTTAGGGCCTAGCGGGGGCAGGAACGAGCAGTACTTC. Translation: CASSLGPSGGRNEQYF.

This clone was detected ten times or more. V and J are TRBV28 and TRBJ2-3; 8 bases are a match to TRBD1. Looked up from germline, CDR1 is MDHEN and CDR2 is SYDVKM. The J segment lost 0 bases and the V segment lost 1 base, leaving 18 bases of the junction unmatched. There are 21 residues in the CDR3. CDR3 sequence (DNA): TGTGCCAGCAGTTTATTGTCTCTCAGGGGGCACGGCAGGACTAGCACAGATACGCAGTATTTT. Translation gives CASSLLSLRGHGRTSTDTQYF. The variable domain in full, completed from reference TRBV28 and TRBJ2-3, reads DVKVTQSSRYLVKRTGEKVFLECVQDMDHENMFWYRQDPGLGLRLIYFSYDVKMKEKGDIPEGYSVSREKKERFSLILESASTNQTSMYLCASSLLSLRGHGRTSTDTQYFGPGTRLTVL.

The chain couples TRBV30 to TRBJ2-1; weak D call: TRBD2 (7 bases). Germline V gene data show CDR1 as GTSNPN and CDR2 as SVGIG (reference sequence). V was trimmed by 1 base and J by 8 bases, leaving 12 bases between them. The CDR3 consists of 13 residues. The CDR3, as DNA: TGTGCCTGGAGTGCGGGGGGCGGCTATGAGCAGTTCTTC. This encodes CAWSAGGGYEQFF. Drawing the rest from reference TRBV30 and TRBJ2-1, the complete variable domain is SQTIHQWPATLVQPVGSPLSLECTVEGTSNPNLYWYRQAAGRGLQLLFYSVGIGQISSEVPQNLSASRPQDRQFILSSKKLLLSDSGFYLCAWSAGGGYEQFFGPGTRLTVL.

This chain joins TRBV4-2 and TRBJ2-7; 11 positions match TRBD1. Germline V gives CDR1 LGHNA, CDR2 YNFKEQ. The CDR3 is 16 amino acids. Trimming cost V 0 bases and J 7 bases; bases outside gene matches: 8. DNA of the CDR3: TGTGCCAGCAGCCAAGAACGGGACAGGGGGGTCGGGGAGCAGTACTTC. Protein product: CASSQERDRGVGEQYF.

V usage is TRBV29-1 and J usage is TRBJ2-7; TRBD1 matches at 7 bases. This CDR3 region has 14 residues. Germline values: CDR1 SQVTM, CDR2 ANQGSEA. After removal of 4 bases from V and 7 bases from J, the junction contained 13 bases not matched to a gene. CDR3 bases: TGCAGCGTTGTTCCGTTGGACAGGCCGGGGGAGCAGTACTTC. Protein: CSVVPLDRPGEQYF.